Presented here are 4 T cell receptor beta chains from one specimen sequenced in a study of blood T cell repertoires in COVID-19. Produced via immunoSEQ multiplex PCR; TCRdb's table is partial and in-frame only. The sample yields roughly 250,000 clones, about 91% seen once. Material: peripheral blood. The source is a person aged 18 to 29 with COVID-19, enrolled during active disease.

This chain connects TRBV29-1 to TRBJ1-2, with 8 bases lining up with TRBD1. Germline loops: CDR1 SQVTM, CDR2 ANQGSEA. CDR3 length equals 14 residues. The ends lost 4 bases at V and 5 bases at J; junction bases unmatched: 9. The CDR3, as DNA: TGCAGCGTTGTGAGGACAGGGATAAATTATGGCTACACCTTC. Translating it yields CSVVRTGINYGYTF.

This clone appeared a single time. V gene TRBV27 combines with J gene TRBJ2-5; 10 bases match TRBD2. The CDR3 totals 15 residues. From germline, CDR1 is MNHEY and CDR2 SMNVEV (reference sequence). After removal of 4 bases from V and 4 bases from J, the junction contained 6 bases not matched to a gene. CDR3 sequence (DNA): TGTGCCAGCAGTTCCAGGCTAGCGGGAGCAGAGACCCAGTACTTC. Protein product: CASSSRLAGAETQYF.

This clone appeared once. The DNA for the CDR3 is TGCAGTGCTAGTAGAAGTCAGGGAACTAACTATGGCTACACCTTC. It translates to CSASRSQGTNYGYTF. This rearrangement joins TRBV20-1 to TRBJ1-2; D may be TRBD1 (5 bases). Germline V gene lookup returns CDR1 DFQATT and CDR2 SNEGSKA (reference sequence). The CDR3 spans 15 residues. V dropped 3 bases and J dropped 0 bases, with 14 bases sitting between them.

V usage is TRBV5-6 and J usage is TRBJ1-1; D is possibly TRBD1 (6 bases). Looked up from germline, CDR1 is SGHDT and CDR2 is YYEEEE. V shed 4 bases and J shed 6 bases, with 10 bases lying between them. This CDR3 contains 12 residues. As DNA, the CDR3 is TGTGCCAGCAGCCGAAACAGGGCTGAAGCTTTCTTT. This sequence encodes CASSRNRAEAFF.